This T cell receptor (beta chain) was obtained from a study of blood T cell repertoires in COVID-19. CDR3 length: 14 amino acids. Germline values: CDR1 MNHEY, CDR2 SVGAGI. V lost 4 bases to trimming and J lost 6 bases; unmatched junction nucleotides: 4. Assay: immunoSEQ multiplex PCR; the TCRdb copy retains only in-frame clones and omits some. The sample lists under 400,000 clones, about nine tenths occurring once. This rearrangement joins TRBV6-5 to TRBJ2-2; 8 nucleotides align to TRBD2. Material: peripheral blood. This TCR was recovered from an older woman with COVID-19, enrolled during active disease. The CDR3 sequence is CASSFSGESGELFF. Written as DNA, the CDR3 is TGTGCCAGCAGTTTTAGCGGGGAGTCCGGGGAGCTGTTTTTT.